This T cell receptor beta chain was observed in a study of Ad26.COV2.S vaccination and SARS-CoV-2 variants. Note on this clone: Antigen specificity is unknown.

Study outcomes and limitations: From the TCR breadth and depth analyses, total T cell responses may have been underestimated.

Assay: immunoSEQ multiplex PCR; the TCRdb copy retains only in-frame clones and omits some. The sample holds roughly 320,000 clones, 86% seen once. The germline gives CDR1 ENHRY, CDR2 SYGVKD. V was shortened by 7 bases and J by 3 bases, with 12 bases between the two germline ends. This CDR3 region has 13 residues. Treatment meaning: over 15 received Ad26.COV2.S at low or high dose, single or two shots; five or six received placebo; per-sample allocation not given. Sampling was done on day 63 after the first vaccine or placebo injection. V usage is TRBV10-3 and J usage is TRBJ1-1; D not resolved. Sequenced here: peripheral blood, sampled in a trial of Ad26.COV2.S vaccine versus placebo. This TCR derives from a person aged 18 to 59 who received the Ad26.COV2.S COVID-19 vaccine or a placebo. In DNA, the CDR3 is TGTGCCATCAAAACTGTACCAGACACTGAAGCTTTCTTT. Residues: CAIKTVPDTEAFF.